This T cell receptor (beta chain) stems from a study of vaccination and CD4 T cells after COVID-19. Study in general: Post-vaccine specimens were obtained a median roughly 70 days after dose two (range 14 to 241).

Study-level points and caveats: Convalescent patients gained a median 86.3% of their reactive clones only post-vaccination.

On this clonotype: Its specificity is not known. One end of the junction varies from germline; a read error may be responsible.

Sequenced with the Oncomine TCR Beta short-read assay was DNA taken from cultured CD4+ T cells. TCRdb processed the PCR reads anew with MiXCR; each CDR3 protein has one entry. The sample records 14,000 to 15,000 distinct CDR3 sequences, roughly half being singletons. The germline V gene has CDR1 SGHVS and CDR2 FNYEAQ. This CDR3 has 18 residues. Treatment: roughly ten-day PBMC culture with coronavirus spike peptide pools or control peptides (ViraFEST assay). This clonotype originated in a human donor with COVID-19. J is TRBJ2-6 and V is TRBV7-6; D remains ambiguous. Sequenced here: cultured CD4+ T cells from blood, sampled after SARS-CoV-2 vaccination. In DNA form, the CDR3 reads TGTGCTAGCAGCTCAGTTGACTTACGCCACTCTGGGGCCAACGTCCTGACTTTC. Protein sequence: CASSSVDLRHSGANVLTF.